The present T cell receptor (beta chain) was sequenced within a study of T cell responses to AZD1222 COVID-19 vaccine. As concerns this clone: What it binds is unknown.

Assay: immunoSEQ multiplex PCR; the TCRdb copy retains only in-frame clones and omits some. Of 150,000 to 200,000 clones listed, around 89% are singletons. Germline assignment: CDR1 SGHDN and CDR2 FVKESK. V gave up 4 bases and J gave up 7 bases; unmatched junction bases: 18. This CDR3 region has 18 residues. Notes on the study in general: Dominant CD4 TCR responses targeted spike regions 160-218 and 743-854. Baseline seropositives among AZD1222 recipients totaled only 5 to 7.

This chain joins TRBV14 and TRBJ2-1; 8 bases match TRBD1. The specimen comprised peripheral blood, sampled on day 0 of AZD1222 vaccination. The sequence derives from an adult in good health. The CDR3 DNA reads TGTGCCAGCAGCCTAAACAGCCCAGGGGGCCGTTGGTTGAATGAGCAGTTCTTC. This gives the protein CASSLNSPGGRWLNEQFF.